This TCR beta chain came from a study of memory CD4+ T cells and cytomegalovirus serostatus. Single viable CD3+CD4+CD8-CD45RO+ cells were sorted as the memory CD4+ T cells. In the study's own analysis: Out-of-frame sequences were removed, leaving 2 million to 2.5 million distinct TCRbeta sequences. Profiling relied on immunoSEQ multiplex PCR, and the TCRdb table lists in-frame clones only, not all of them. That table furnishes V, J and clone size, whereas the DNA furnished D and trimming. Of tens of thousands of clones in the sample, about 78% were seen once. The clonotype originates from an adult in good health and CMV-seronegative. The sequenced sample was memory CD4+ T cells from blood.

CDR3 amino acids: CASSLTGPGQETQYF. CDR3 DNA: TGTGCCAGCAGCTTGACAGGGCCCGGCCAAGAGACCCAGTACTTC. The chain links TRBV5-4 to TRBJ2-5; tentative D call: TRBD1 (6 bases). V was clipped by 1 base and J by 1 base, with 11 bases between them. The CDR3 is 15 amino acids. CDR1 SGHNT and CDR2 YYREEE come from the germline V gene (reference sequence).